This T cell receptor beta chain stems from a study of brain T cells in children with intractable seizures. The protocol was immunoSEQ multiplex PCR, while the TCRdb copy is restricted to in-frame clones and leaves out a portion. The sample lists tens of thousands of clones; 93% were seen once. The germline V gene has CDR1 SNHLY and CDR2 FYNNEI. V lost 5 bases to trimming and J lost 9 bases, with 20 bases between them. The CDR3 covers 16 residues. A word on this clone: Its antigen remains unidentified.

Study-wide points: Pre- and post-surgery blood differed in depth, so pre-surgery absences may be undersampling.

Material: peripheral blood, obtained at surgery. The chain joins TRBV2 to TRBJ1-6; unclear D gene. The sequence derives from a boy younger than two with tuberous sclerosis and intractable seizures. CDR3 residues: CASSQRPVGVTSPLHF. The CDR3, as DNA: TGTGCCAGCAGTCAGCGACCCGTAGGAGTTACTTCACCCCTCCACTTT.